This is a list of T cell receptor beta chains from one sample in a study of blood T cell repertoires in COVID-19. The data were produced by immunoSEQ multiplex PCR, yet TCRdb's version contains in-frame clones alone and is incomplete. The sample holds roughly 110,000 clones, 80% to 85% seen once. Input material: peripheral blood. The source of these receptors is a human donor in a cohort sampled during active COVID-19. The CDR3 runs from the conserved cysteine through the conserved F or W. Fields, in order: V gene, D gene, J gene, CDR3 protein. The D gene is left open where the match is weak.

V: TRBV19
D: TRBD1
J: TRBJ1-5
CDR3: CVTTGQGGQPQHF

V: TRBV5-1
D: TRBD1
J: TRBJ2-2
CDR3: CASSEPGQGSGELFF

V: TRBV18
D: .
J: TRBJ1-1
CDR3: CASSLGLGTEAFF

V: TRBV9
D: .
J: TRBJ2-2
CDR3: CASSIEGYPGATGELFF

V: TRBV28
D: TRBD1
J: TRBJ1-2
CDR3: CASSRQGGGYTF

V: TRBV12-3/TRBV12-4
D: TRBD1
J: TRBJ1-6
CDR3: CASGDRPNSPLHF

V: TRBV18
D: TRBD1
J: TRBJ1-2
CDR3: CASSPDRVDYTF

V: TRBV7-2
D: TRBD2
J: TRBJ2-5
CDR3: CASSFATGTSGTQTQYF

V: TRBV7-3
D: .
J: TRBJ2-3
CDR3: CASSKYGLAQVDTQYF

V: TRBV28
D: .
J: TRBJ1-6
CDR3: CASSFGRGNSPLHF

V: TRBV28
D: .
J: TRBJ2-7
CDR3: CASSLPFYEQYF

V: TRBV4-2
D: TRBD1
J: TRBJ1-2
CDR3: CASSQERQGVRGYTF

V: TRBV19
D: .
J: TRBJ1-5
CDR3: CASSISGQPQHF

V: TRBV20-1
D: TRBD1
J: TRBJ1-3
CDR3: CSASDRGSFSGNTIYF

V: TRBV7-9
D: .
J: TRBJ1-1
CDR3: CATSQGMNTEAFF

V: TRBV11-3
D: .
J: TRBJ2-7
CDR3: CASSLGAGNYEQYF

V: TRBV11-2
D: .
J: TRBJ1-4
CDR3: CASSLMSGGATNEKLFF

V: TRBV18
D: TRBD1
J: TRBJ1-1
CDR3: CASSPTGTGAVTEAFF

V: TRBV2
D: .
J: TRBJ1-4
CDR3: CASGRERAEKLFF

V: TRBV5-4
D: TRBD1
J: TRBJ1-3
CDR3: CASSIQGQPPSGNTIYF